The 8 T cell receptor beta chains in this list originate from one sample, sequenced in a study of cytomegalovirus exposure and HLA in healthy donors. Only in-frame clones appear in the TCRdb table, and some are missing; sequencing was by immunoSEQ multiplex PCR. The top ten hold just over 3% of the sample, which has about 260,000 clones, roughly 87% seen once. Sequenced input: PBMCs. The receptors were gathered from a woman aged 25 to 45 in good health and CMV-seronegative.

This chain links TRBV6-5 with TRBJ2-3; 9 bases are a match to TRBD2. The ends lost 6 bases at V and 0 bases at J; junction bases unmatched: 4. Germline-derived CDR1 and CDR2 are MNHEY and SVGAGI. The length of the CDR3 is 15 residues. The CDR3 DNA follows: TGTGCCAGCAGCCGGACTAGCGCCAGCACAGATACGCAGTATTTT. Its translation is CASSRTSASTDTQYF.

This clone was observed a few times. The CDR3, as DNA: TGTGCCAGTGGAGGGTCAGGGTACGAGCAGTACTTC. Translated, it gives CASGGSGYEQYF. The rearrangement joins TRBV7-9 to TRBJ2-7, with D perhaps TRBD2 (6 bases). Germline V gene sequence: CDR1 SEHNR, CDR2 FQNEAQ (reference sequence). CDR3 length: 12 residues. V lost 9 bases, J lost 4 bases, and 13 bases lay in between.

This rearrangement joins TRBV28 to TRBJ2-5; TRBD1 matches at 7 bases. The germline V gene has CDR1 MDHEN and CDR2 SYDVKM. CDR3 length: 18 amino acids. Trimming removed 5 bases from V and 2 bases from J; junction bases left unmatched: 17. As DNA, the CDR3 is TGTGCCAGCAGTCCCTCCCTTGACAGGGCCGAAAGTCAAGAGACCCAGTACTTC. This encodes CASSPSLDRAESQETQYF.

This clone was seen only a few times. The chain is built from TRBV2 and TRBJ2-7, with 7 bases lining up with TRBD1. CDR1 and CDR2 (germline): SNHLY, FYNNEI. The CDR3 has 15 residues. V trimming: 4 bases; J trimming: 2 bases; junction bases outside the gene matches: 8. The CDR3 sequence: CASSGAEGATYEQYF. In DNA, the CDR3 is TGTGCCAGCAGTGGCGCCGAGGGGGCAACCTACGAGCAGTACTTC.

This clone was counted a few times. The V and J genes are TRBV19 and TRBJ2-7; the match to TRBD1 covers 7 bases. The trim removed 7 bases at V and 3 bases at J, leaving 0 bases unmatched. The CDR3 totals 11 residues. Germline V gene sequence: CDR1 LNHDA, CDR2 SQIVND (reference sequence). CDR3 loop: CASTGGYEQYF. The CDR3 region has the DNA TGTGCCAGTACAGGGGGCTACGAGCAGTACTTC.

The CDR3, as DNA: TGTGCCAGCAGCTTAGTAGGGGAAAATACGCAGTATTTT. It yields the protein CASSLVGENTQYF. The rearrangement uses TRBV7-3 and TRBJ2-3; D is possibly TRBD1 (5 bases). The V gene's germline CDR1 is SGHTA and CDR2 FQGTGA. Trimming removed 2 bases from V and 7 bases from J, with 10 bases in between. The CDR3 runs 13 residues.

This chain links TRBV7-6 with TRBJ2-1, with 7 bases aligning to TRBD2. CDR3 length: 14 residues. Unmatched junction bases numbered 6, after V lost 1 base and J lost 9 bases. Looked up from germline, CDR1 is SGHVS and CDR2 is FNYEAQ. The CDR3: CASSLGGEGAEQFF. The CDR3 DNA reads TGTGCCAGCAGCTTAGGGGGGGAGGGTGCTGAGCAGTTCTTC.

V usage is TRBV11-3 and J usage is TRBJ2-7; 10 nucleotides match TRBD1. There are 15 residues in the CDR3. Germline loops: CDR1 SGHNT, CDR2 YENEEA. Unmatched junction bases numbered 6, after V lost 5 bases and J lost 2 bases. The CDR3 here is CASSLWTGGAYEQYF. DNA of the CDR3: TGTGCCAGCAGCCTCTGGACAGGGGGGGCCTACGAGCAGTACTTC.